These 5 T cell receptor beta chains share one sample of origin, sequenced in a study of T cells in Graves' hyperthyroidism and ophthalmopathy. There were TCR beta CDR3 regions amplified from RNA transcripts. The HTBI primer set was used in a first-round RT-PCR of the TCR CDR3. TCRdb analysed the multiplex PCR reads with MiXCR anew, one entry per CDR3 protein. The table includes nearly 600,000 distinct CDR3 sequences, 12% to 15% detected once. Sequenced input: blood. These receptors were taken from a woman aged 18 to 35 with Graves' ophthalmopathy.

This clonotype was counted only a few times. The chain recombines TRBV20-1 with TRBJ2-7, with TRBD1 matching over 7 bases. Germline V gene data show CDR1 as DFQATT and CDR2 as SNEGSKA (reference sequence). V trimming: 4 bases; J trimming: 6 bases; junction bases outside the gene matches: 15. This CDR3 region has 15 residues. The CDR3 nucleotides are TGCAGTGCTATATACAGGGGCCGCTGGCTACGCGAGCAGTACTTC. Protein sequence: CSAIYRGRWLREQYF.

This clonotype was seen ten or more times. The chain links TRBV6-1 to TRBJ2-7; 10 bases are shared with TRBD1. This CDR3 contains 15 residues. CDR1 MNHNS and CDR2 SASEGT come from the germline V gene. Trimming removed 6 bases from V and 2 bases from J; junction bases left unmatched: 7. This CDR3 is CASRKGTGDTYEQYF. For the CDR3, the DNA is TGTGCCAGCAGGAAAGGGACAGGGGATACCTACGAGCAGTACTTC.

This clonotype was observed a few times. CDR3 DNA sequence: TGTGCCAGCAGCTTGGGGGGACACTCCCTAAACTATGGCTACACCTTC. It encodes CASSLGGHSLNYGYTF. The chain combines TRBV7-2 with TRBJ1-2; possibly TRBD1 for D (6 bases). The length of the CDR3 is 16 residues. The germline V gene has CDR1 SGHTA and CDR2 FQGNSA. Trimming left V 3 bases short and J 2 bases short, with 16 bases between.

As for this clonotype: This could be a read error, since a much larger clone is one nucleotide away. CDR3 protein: CASTLLYGGYGQYF. DNA for the CDR3: TGTGCCAGCACCCTGTTGTATGGGGGATACGGGCAGTACTTC. The gene calls are TRBV6-1 and TRBJ2-7; tentatively, D is TRBD1 or TRBD2 (5 bases each). The CDR3 runs to 14 residues. Germline assignment: CDR1 MNHNS and CDR2 SASEGT.

This clonotype was counted at least ten times. The chain is built from TRBV27 and TRBJ1-1; TRBD1 aligns across 7 bases. Germline loops: CDR1 MNHEY, CDR2 SMNVEV (reference sequence). The length of the CDR3 is 17 residues. Germline trimming cut 0 bases from V and 1 base from J; bases unmatched to any gene: 8. CDR3 sequence: CASSLSRQGGENTEAFF. DNA of the CDR3: TGTGCCAGCAGTTTATCCCGACAGGGCGGAGAGAACACTGAAGCTTTCTTT.